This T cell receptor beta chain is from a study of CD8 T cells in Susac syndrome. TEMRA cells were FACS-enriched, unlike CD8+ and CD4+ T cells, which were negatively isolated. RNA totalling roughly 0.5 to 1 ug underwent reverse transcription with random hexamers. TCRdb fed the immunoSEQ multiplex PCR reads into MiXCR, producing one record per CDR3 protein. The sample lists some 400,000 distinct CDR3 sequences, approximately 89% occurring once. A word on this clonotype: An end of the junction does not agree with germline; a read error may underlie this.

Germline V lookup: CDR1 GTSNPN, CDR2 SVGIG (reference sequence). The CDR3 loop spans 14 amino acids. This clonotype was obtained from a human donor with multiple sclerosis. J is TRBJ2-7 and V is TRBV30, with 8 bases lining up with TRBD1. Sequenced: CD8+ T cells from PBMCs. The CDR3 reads CAWRDGTGSYEQYF. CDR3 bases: TGTGCGTGGAGAGACGGGACAGGTTCCTACGAGCAGTACTTC.